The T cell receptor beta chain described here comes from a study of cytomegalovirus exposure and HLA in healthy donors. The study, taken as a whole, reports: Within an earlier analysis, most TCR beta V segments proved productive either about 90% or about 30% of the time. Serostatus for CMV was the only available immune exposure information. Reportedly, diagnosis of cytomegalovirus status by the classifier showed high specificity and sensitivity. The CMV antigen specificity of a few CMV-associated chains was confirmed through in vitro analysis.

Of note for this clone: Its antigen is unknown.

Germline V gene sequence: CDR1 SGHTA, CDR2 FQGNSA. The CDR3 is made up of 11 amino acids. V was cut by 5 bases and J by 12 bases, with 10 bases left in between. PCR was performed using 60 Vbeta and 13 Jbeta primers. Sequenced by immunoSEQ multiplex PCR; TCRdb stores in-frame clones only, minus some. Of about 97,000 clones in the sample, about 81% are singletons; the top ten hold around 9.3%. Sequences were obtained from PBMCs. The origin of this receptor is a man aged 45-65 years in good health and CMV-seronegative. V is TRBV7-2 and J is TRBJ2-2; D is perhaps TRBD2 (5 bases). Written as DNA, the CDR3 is TGTGCCAGCAGCGGAGCGGAGCAGCTGTTTTTT. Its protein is CASSGAEQLFF.